This T cell receptor (beta chain) was sequenced in a study of T cells in Graves' hyperthyroidism and ophthalmopathy. Study details: Peripheral blood draws took place at initial diagnosis, ahead of any treatment. Study-wide findings and caveats: Among thyroid clonotypes expanded above 0.001, most also appeared in blood.

Clinical symptoms, serum thyroxine, TRAb, thyroid ultrasound and orbital computed tomography informed diagnoses. What was amplified from RNA transcripts were TCR beta CDR3 regions. An initial round of RT-PCR targeting the TCR CDR3 relied on the HTBI primer set. TCRdb recomputed calls from the multiplex PCR reads with MiXCR, one row per CDR3 protein. The repertoire holds 640,000 or so distinct CDR3 sequences, 14% seen once, with 7% to 9% in the top ten. About this clonotype: Its antigen is undetermined.

This TCR came from a woman aged 18 to 35 with Graves' ophthalmopathy. What was sequenced was blood.

DNA for the CDR3: TGTGCCAGCAGCCAGGCCGGAACGACAGGGGGGCAGTACTTC. Protein: CASSQAGTTGGQYF. The chain is built from TRBV4-2 and TRBJ2-7, with TRBD1 matching over 9 bases. From germline, CDR1 is LGHNA and CDR2 YNFKEQ. This CDR3 contains 14 residues. V trimming: 3 bases; J trimming: 9 bases; junction bases outside the gene matches: 9.